The clone carrying this T cell receptor beta chain was counted only a few times. As yet, its antigen is unknown. The data were taken from a study of cytomegalovirus exposure and HLA in healthy donors. Study findings and constraints: High specificity and sensitivity for cytomegalovirus status were reported for the classifier.

The primer mix had 60 Vbeta and 13 Jbeta primers. Clones were read by immunoSEQ multiplex PCR, and TCRdb kept only the in-frame ones, dropping some. The data show 170,000 or so clones, over 70% seen once. The CDR3 has 13 amino acids. The V and J ends lost 3 bases and 8 bases respectively, with 11 bases between them. Germline V gene sequence: CDR1 SGHNT, CDR2 YYREEE (reference sequence). Sequenced input: PBMCs. The J gene is TRBJ1-4, the V gene TRBV5-4; maybe TRBD1 (6 bases). The sequence was collected from a woman between 45 and 65 years old in good health and CMV-seronegative. CDR3 coding DNA: TGTGCCAGCAGCTCATCGACAGGCGAAAAACTGTTTTTT. It codes for CASSSSTGEKLFF.